These T cell receptor beta chains were read from a single sample in a study of a mutant IDH1 vaccine in newly diagnosed glioma. Assay used: immunoSEQ multiplex PCR; TCRdb lists only in-frame clones, some missing. The sample holds tens of thousands of clones, about 92% seen once. These receptors have no identified antigens. Sequencing used PBMCs, obtained from a glioma patient whose treatment included an IDH1 peptide vaccine. These receptors all come from a man aged 40-49 years with glioma. Both conserved end residues are part of each CDR3. The D gene is left open where the match is weak. Size values are once, few and many counts, or a class for expanded clones, and some rows have none.

D gene,clone size,V gene,J gene,CDR3 DNA,CDR3 protein
TRBD1,-,TRBV7-3,TRBJ2-7,TGTGCCAGCAGCCGGGACAGGGACTACGAGCAGTACTTC,CASSRDRDYEQYF
TRBD1,-,TRBV5-4,TRBJ1-4,TGTGCCAGCAGCGCGCCCGGGACAGGGAAGACTAATGAAAAACTGTTTTTT,CASSAPGTGKTNEKLFF
-,-,TRBV5-1,TRBJ2-3,TGCGCCAGCAGCCCCGAGAGGGGAATCAGCACAGATACGCAGTATTTT,CASSPERGISTDTQYF
TRBD2,-,TRBV18,TRBJ2-3,TGTGCCAGCTCACCTCCGCTAGCGGGCACAGATACGCAGTATTTT,CASSPPLAGTDTQYF
TRBD2,once,TRBV4-2,TRBJ2-3,TGTGCCAGCAGCTTTACTAGCGGGGGCGGAGGGACGGATACGCAGTATTTT,CASSFTSGGGGTDTQYF
-,-,TRBV7-2,TRBJ1-3,TGTGCCAGCAGCTTAGTAGGTGCCTCTGGAAACACCATATATTTT,CASSLVGASGNTIYF
-,-,TRBV29-1,TRBJ2-3,TGCAGCGCCTCTCCGCTAGGTTATGGCACAGATACGCAGTATTTT,CSASPLGYGTDTQYF
-,-,TRBV28,TRBJ1-1,TGTGCCAGCAAGTCCAAGGGGCACACTGAAGCTTTCTTT,CASKSKGHTEAFF
-,-,TRBV5-1,TRBJ2-4,TGCGCCAGCAGCTCCCTACTAGGAATGGGGAACATTCAGTACTTC,CASSSLLGMGNIQYF
-,-,TRBV6-1,TRBJ1-2,TGTGCCACCCGAGGAGATACTAGGGGCTACACCTTC,CATRGDTRGYTF
-,-,TRBV27,TRBJ1-3,TGTGCCAGCAGCCTGGGAATGGGGTGGGGAAACACCATATATTTT,CASSLGMGWGNTIYF
TRBD1,-,TRBV18,TRBJ1-1,TGTGCCAGCTCACCACCGGGACAGGCGCCACCCGAAACTGAAGCTTTCTTT,CASSPPGQAPPETEAFF
-,-,TRBV25-1,TRBJ2-3,TGTGCCAGCAGGGGCGATTGGACGGAGACTAGCACAGATACGCAGTATTTT,CASRGDWTETSTDTQYF
-,-,TRBV2,TRBJ2-4,TGTGCAGCCCTAAGGATCCGTGGAGCCAAAAACATTCAGTACTTC,CAALRIRGAKNIQYF
TRBD1,-,TRBV29-1,TRBJ2-3,TGCAGCGTTTCTCAACCGACCGGGACAGGGGCAGCAGATACGCAGTATTTT,CSVSQPTGTGAADTQYF
TRBD1,-,TRBV28,TRBJ1-4,TGTGCCAGCAGTCTCCCGAGACAGGGGGGTGAAAAACTGTTTTTT,CASSLPRQGGEKLFF
TRBD1,-,TRBV5-6,TRBJ2-1,TGTGCCAGCAGCGATGACAGGGGCTACAATGAGCAGTTCTTC,CASSDDRGYNEQFF
TRBD1,-,TRBV12-5,TRBJ2-5,TGTGCTAGTGGTTCTCGACAGGGGGAGACCCAGTACTTC,CASGSRQGETQYF
-,-,TRBV4-1,TRBJ1-2,TGCGCCAGCAGCCAAGTGCAGGGGCGTTATGGCTACACCTTC,CASSQVQGRYGYTF
TRBD2,-,TRBV5-1,TRBJ2-2,TGCGCCAGCAGCTTGGTCGCGGGGGACCCCACCGGGGAGCTGTTTTTT,CASSLVAGDPTGELFF
-,few,TRBV2,TRBJ1-2,TGTGCCAGCAGTGATGGGGGGGCGGGTTGGCAGAATGGCTACACCTTC,CASSDGGAGWQNGYTF
TRBD1,-,TRBV19,TRBJ1-5,TGTGCCAGTAGTACAGGGGGCCTTCGGAATCAGCCCCAGCATTTT,CASSTGGLRNQPQHF
-,once,TRBV6-1,TRBJ1-3,TGTGCCAGCAGTGAACTGGCGCCAGGATCTGGAAACACCATATATTTT,CASSELAPGSGNTIYF
-,-,TRBV5-1,TRBJ1-4,TGCGCCAGCAGCTTGGAACAGGGAGGGAATGAAAAACTGTTTTTT,CASSLEQGGNEKLFF
-,-,TRBV7-2,TRBJ2-7,TGTGCCAGCAGCTTAGTCCCCCAGACATACTCCTACGAGCAGTACTTC,CASSLVPQTYSYEQYF
-,-,TRBV5-1,TRBJ2-2,TGCGCCAGCAGCATTCTCGGGGCAGGGGAAACCGGGGAGCTGTTTTTT,CASSILGAGETGELFF
TRBD2,-,TRBV19,TRBJ2-1,TGTGCCAGTAGTCCCGGGACTAGCGGGGTGAATGAGCAGTTCTTC,CASSPGTSGVNEQFF
-,-,TRBV7-9,TRBJ1-1,TGTGCCAGCAGCTTATCGTGGGGGCAGCAAAACACTGAAGCTTTCTTT,CASSLSWGQQNTEAFF
TRBD1,-,TRBV4-1,TRBJ2-4,TGCGCCAGCAGCCAACCCGTTCGGGACAGTAGGAACATTCAGTACTTC,CASSQPVRDSRNIQYF
-,-,TRBV19,TRBJ1-5,TGTGCCAGTAGTATATACAGGGAGAGACAGCCCCAGCATTTT,CASSIYRERQPQHF
TRBD1,-,TRBV5-4,TRBJ1-2,TGTGCCAGCAGCTTACAGGGGGCTCGTGGCTACACCTTC,CASSLQGARGYTF
-,-,TRBV27,TRBJ1-6,TGTGCCAGCAGGGAACCAGGGGAGTATAATTCACCCCTCCACTTT,CASREPGEYNSPLHF
-,-,TRBV18,TRBJ2-5,TGTGCCAGCTCACCACAGGTGGAAGAGACCCAGTACTTC,CASSPQVEETQYF
-,-,TRBV13,TRBJ1-1,TGTGCCAGCAGCTTAGGAGGGGTGGGCACTGAAGCTTTCTTT,CASSLGGVGTEAFF
-,-,TRBV6-4,TRBJ2-3,TGTGCCAGCAGTCCTCGGGAGACGGATACGCAGTATTTT,CASSPRETDTQYF
-,-,TRBV7-6,TRBJ2-3,TGTGCCAGCAGCTTAGGCGGGGGCGTTAACACAGATACGCAGTATTTT,CASSLGGGVNTDTQYF
-,-,TRBV19,TRBJ1-2,TGTGCCAGTAGTATGGGGACTAACTATGGCTACACCTTC,CASSMGTNYGYTF
TRBD2,-,TRBV6-5,TRBJ2-2,TGTGCCAGCAGCCAGACTAGCGGGAGGGTCGGGGAGCTGTTTTTT,CASSQTSGRVGELFF
-,few,TRBV5-4,TRBJ2-3,TGTGCCAGCGGAAACGGGGGGCGGCTCACAGATACGCAGTATTTT,CASGNGGRLTDTQYF
-,-,TRBV2,TRBJ1-2,TGTGCCAGCAGCGCGGGACGCGGCTTGGGTGGCTACACCTTC,CASSAGRGLGGYTF
-,-,TRBV4-2,TRBJ2-1,TGTGCCAGCAGCCAAGTGGCCTCCTACAATGAGCAGTTCTTC,CASSQVASYNEQFF
-,once,TRBV27,TRBJ1-4,TGTGCCAGCAGTTTTTCCGGGTTTGAAAAACTGTTTTTT,CASSFSGFEKLFF
TRBD1,-,TRBV6-5,TRBJ1-6,TGTGCCAGCAGTGTAGGGACAGGTGGTGGTTCACCCCTCCACTTT,CASSVGTGGGSPLHF
TRBD1,-,TRBV7-3,TRBJ2-5,TGTGCCAGCAGCTCAGGGACAGGGGGTTGGGAGACCCAGTACTTC,CASSSGTGGWETQYF
-,once,TRBV6-1,TRBJ1-1,TGTGCCAGACAGAACACTGAAGCTTTCTTT,CARQNTEAFF
-,-,TRBV19,TRBJ2-2,TGTGCCAGTAGTTGGGGGCCCACCGGGGAGCTGTTTTTT,CASSWGPTGELFF
TRBD2,-,TRBV5-6,TRBJ2-5,TGTGCCAGCAGCATCTACGGGGGGTACCAAGAGACCCAGTACTTC,CASSIYGGYQETQYF